The next 5 T cell receptor beta chains were all read from a single sample in a study of cytomegalovirus exposure and HLA in healthy donors. With 60 Vbeta and 13 Jbeta primers, the PCR was carried out. Produced via immunoSEQ multiplex PCR; TCRdb's table is partial and in-frame only. The sample has roughly 110,000 clones; roughly 80% are singletons. Sequencing input: PBMCs. These receptors all stem from a man aged 30 to 39 in good health and CMV-seronegative.

By proportion, this clone is large. The V and J genes are TRBV6-1 and TRBJ2-7; 10 nucleotides align to TRBD1. V shed 5 bases and J 5 bases; nucleotides not matched to a gene: 9. This CDR3 is 15 amino acids long. The germline CDR1 and CDR2 sequences are MNHNS and SASEGT. The CDR3 nucleotides read TGTGCCAGCAGTTTAACGACAGGGGGCTACGACGAGCAGTACTTC. Translated, it gives CASSLTTGGYDEQYF.

This chain links TRBV7-9 with TRBJ1-2; 7 bases match TRBD1. Germline loops: CDR1 SEHNR, CDR2 FQNEAQ (reference sequence). The CDR3 consists of 14 residues. After removal of 4 bases from V and 7 bases from J, the junction contained 9 bases not matched to a gene. The CDR3 here is CASSSPGQRCGYTF. DNA of the CDR3: TGTGCCAGCAGCTCGCCGGGACAGAGATGTGGCTACACCTTC.

V usage is TRBV6-1 and J usage is TRBJ1-1, with 7 bases lining up with TRBD1. CDR3 length: 16 residues. CDR1 is MNHNS, CDR2 SASEGT, per germline. V lost 4 bases, J lost 0 bases, and 8 bases stayed unmatched. CDR3 sequence reads: CASSGWDSRLNTEAFF. CDR3 in DNA: TGTGCCAGCAGTGGCTGGGACAGTAGGTTGAACACTGAAGCTTTCTTT.

This clone appeared once. The V call is TRBV13, the J call TRBJ2-5; 10 bases line up with TRBD2. Looked up from germline, CDR1 is PRHDT and CDR2 is FYEKMQ (reference sequence). This CDR3 has 14 residues. Trimming removed 5 bases from V and 5 bases from J; junction bases left unmatched: 5. The CDR3, as DNA: TGTGCCAGCAGCGCGAGCGGGGGGGCTGAGACCCAGTACTTC. It is translated as CASSASGGAETQYF.

This clone was picked up one time. V gene TRBV5-1 combines with J gene TRBJ2-7; D perhaps matches TRBD1 (7 bases). V was pared by 4 bases and J by 3 bases, with 20 bases between. The CDR3 totals 16 residues. Germline V gene lookup returns CDR1 SGHRS and CDR2 YFSETQ. CDR3 sequence (DNA): TGCGCCAGCAGCCGGGGGACAGCTGATTCCTACTACGAGCAGTACTTC. It is translated as CASSRGTADSYYEQYF.